Sequencing of this TCR beta chain was carried out in a study of blood T cell repertoires in COVID-19. The CDR3 consists of 19 residues. V was clipped by 3 bases and J by 10 bases; unmatched bases: 24. Germline V gene lookup returns CDR1 MDHEN and CDR2 SYDVKM. TCRdb's table, derived via immunoSEQ multiplex PCR, lists solely in-frame clones and lacks some. The profile covers approximately 360,000 clones, with almost 90% appearing a single time and 6.5% taken by the ten largest. The origin of this receptor is a man aged 18 to 35 with active or convalescent COVID-19. The specimen was peripheral blood. The gene calls are TRBV28 and TRBJ1-1; 9 bases are shared with TRBD1. The CDR3 reads CASSFPTPYRDRAPGGAFF. For the CDR3, the DNA is TGTGCCAGCAGTTTTCCTACTCCATACCGGGACAGGGCCCCAGGGGGAGCTTTCTTT.